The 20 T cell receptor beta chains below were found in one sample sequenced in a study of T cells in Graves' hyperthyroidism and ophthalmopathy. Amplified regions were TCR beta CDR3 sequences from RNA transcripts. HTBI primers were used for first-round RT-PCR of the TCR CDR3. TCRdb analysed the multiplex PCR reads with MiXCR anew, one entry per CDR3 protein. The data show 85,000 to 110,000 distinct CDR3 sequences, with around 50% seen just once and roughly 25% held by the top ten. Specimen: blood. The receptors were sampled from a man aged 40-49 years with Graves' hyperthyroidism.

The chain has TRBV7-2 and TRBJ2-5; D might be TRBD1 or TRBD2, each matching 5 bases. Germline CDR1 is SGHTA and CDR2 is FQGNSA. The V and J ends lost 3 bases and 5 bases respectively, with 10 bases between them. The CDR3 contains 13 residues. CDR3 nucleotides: TGTGCCAGCAGCTTCGCAGGGAGTGAGACCCAGTACTTC. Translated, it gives CASSFAGSETQYF. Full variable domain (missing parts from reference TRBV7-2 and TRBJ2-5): GAGVSQSPSNKVTEKGKDVELRCDPISGHTALYWYRQSLGQGLEFLIYFQGNSAPDKSGLPSDRFSAERTGGSVSTLTIQRTQQEDSAVYLCASSFAGSETQYFGPGTRLLVL.

CDR3 protein: CASSLGWVPSEAFF. The CDR3 DNA follows: TGTGCCAGCAGCTTAGGGTGGGTGCCATCTGAAGCTTTCTTT. The chain is built from TRBV7-2 and TRBJ1-1; D is uncertain. The ends were cut back, 1 base at V and 6 bases at J, with 12 bases in the middle. CDR3 size: 14 residues. Germline values: CDR1 SGHTA, CDR2 FQGNSA.

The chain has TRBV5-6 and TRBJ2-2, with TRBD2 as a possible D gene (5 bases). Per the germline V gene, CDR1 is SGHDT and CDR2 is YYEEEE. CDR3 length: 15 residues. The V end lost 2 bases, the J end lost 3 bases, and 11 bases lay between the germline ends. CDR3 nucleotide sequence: TGTGCCAGCAGCTTACCGAGCGGTCACACCGGGGAGCTGTTTTTT. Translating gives CASSLPSGHTGELFF. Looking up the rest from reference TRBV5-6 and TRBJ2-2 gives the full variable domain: DAGVTQSPTHLIKTRGQQVTLRCSPKSGHDTVSWYQQALGQGPQFIFQYYEEEERQRGNFPDRFSGHQFPNYSSELNVNALLLGDSALYLCASSLPSGHTGELFFGEGSRLTVL.

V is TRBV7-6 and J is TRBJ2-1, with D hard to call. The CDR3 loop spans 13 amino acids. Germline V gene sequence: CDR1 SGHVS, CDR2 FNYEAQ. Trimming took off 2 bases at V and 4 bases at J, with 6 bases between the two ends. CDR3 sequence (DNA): TGTGCCAGCAGCTTACTAGGGTACAATGAGCAGTTCTTC. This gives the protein CASSLLGYNEQFF. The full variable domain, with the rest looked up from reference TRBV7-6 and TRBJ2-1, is GAGVSQSPRYKVTKRGQDVALRCDPISGHVSLYWYRQALGQGPEFLTYFNYEAQQDKSGLPNDRFSAERPEGSISTLTIQRTEQRDSAMYRCASSLLGYNEQFFGPGTRLTVL.

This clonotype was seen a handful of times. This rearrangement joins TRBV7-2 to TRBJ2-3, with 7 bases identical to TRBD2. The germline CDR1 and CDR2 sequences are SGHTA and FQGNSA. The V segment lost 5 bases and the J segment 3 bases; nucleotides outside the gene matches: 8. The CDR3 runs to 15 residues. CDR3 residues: CASSHRIAGTDTQYF. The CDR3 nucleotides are TGTGCCAGCAGCCACCGTATAGCGGGTACAGATACGCAGTATTTT.

CDR3 bases: TGTGCCAGCAGCGGTGACGGGAAAAAAGGGCAGCCCCAGCATTTT. This sequence encodes CASSGDGKKGQPQHF. The V and J genes are TRBV7-9 and TRBJ1-5; D is undetermined. Per the germline V gene, CDR1 is SEHNR and CDR2 is FQNEAQ (reference sequence). This CDR3 region has 15 residues. V was cut by 5 bases and J by 7 bases, with 18 bases left in between.

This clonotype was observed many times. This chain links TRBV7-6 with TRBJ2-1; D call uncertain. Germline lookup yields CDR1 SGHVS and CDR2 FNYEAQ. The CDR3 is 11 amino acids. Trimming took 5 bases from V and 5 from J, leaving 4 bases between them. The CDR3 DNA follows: TGTGCCAGCAGCATAGACAATGAGCAGTTCTTC. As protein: CASSIDNEQFF.

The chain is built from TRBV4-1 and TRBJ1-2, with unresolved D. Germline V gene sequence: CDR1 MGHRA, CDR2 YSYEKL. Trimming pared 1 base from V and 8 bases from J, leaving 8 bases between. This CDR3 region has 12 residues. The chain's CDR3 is CASSQGLEGYTF. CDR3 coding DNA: TGCGCCAGCAGCCAAGGTCTAGAAGGCTACACCTTC.

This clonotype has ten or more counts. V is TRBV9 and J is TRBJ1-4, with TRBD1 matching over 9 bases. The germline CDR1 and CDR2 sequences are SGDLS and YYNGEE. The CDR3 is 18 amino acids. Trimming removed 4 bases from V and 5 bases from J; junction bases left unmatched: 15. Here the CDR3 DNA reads TGTGCCAGCAGCATCCTCGGGGCACCGGGACAGGGAAATGAAAAACTGTTTTTT. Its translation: CASSILGAPGQGNEKLFF.

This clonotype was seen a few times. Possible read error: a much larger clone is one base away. CDR3 protein: CSARAAGSLAFLRGTQYF. The DNA for the CDR3 is TGCAGTGCCAGGGCGGCAGGGTCCTTAGCCTTCCTTAGAGGGACCCAGTACTTC. The V call is TRBV20-1, the J call TRBJ2-5, with D maybe TRBD1 (5 bases). Germline V CDR1 and CDR2: DFQATT, SNEGSKA (reference sequence). Trimming cost V 6 bases and J 7 bases, with 33 bases left between them. The CDR3 is 18 amino acids.

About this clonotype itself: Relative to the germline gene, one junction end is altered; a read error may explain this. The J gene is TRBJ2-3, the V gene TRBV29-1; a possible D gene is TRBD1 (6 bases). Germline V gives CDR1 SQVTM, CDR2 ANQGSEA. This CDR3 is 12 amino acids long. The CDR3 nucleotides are TGCGGCGTCGTAAGGGGGTTAGATACGCAGTATTTT. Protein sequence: CGVVRGLDTQYF.

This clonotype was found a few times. CDR3 sequence reads: CASSSGHLNNNEQFF. The CDR3 DNA follows: TGTGCCAGCAGCTCTGGGCACCTAAATAACAATGAGCAGTTCTTC. The rearrangement links TRBV28 to TRBJ2-1; D unresolved. This CDR3 has 15 amino acids. Germline-derived CDR1 and CDR2 are MDHEN and SYDVKM. V was clipped by 6 bases and J by 5 bases, with 17 bases between them.

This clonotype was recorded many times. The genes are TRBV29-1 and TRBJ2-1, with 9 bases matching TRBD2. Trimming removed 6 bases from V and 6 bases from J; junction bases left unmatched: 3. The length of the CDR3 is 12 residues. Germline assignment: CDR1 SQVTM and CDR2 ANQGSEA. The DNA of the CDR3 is TGCAGCGTCGCTAGCGGGATCAATGAGCAGTTCTTC. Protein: CSVASGINEQFF.

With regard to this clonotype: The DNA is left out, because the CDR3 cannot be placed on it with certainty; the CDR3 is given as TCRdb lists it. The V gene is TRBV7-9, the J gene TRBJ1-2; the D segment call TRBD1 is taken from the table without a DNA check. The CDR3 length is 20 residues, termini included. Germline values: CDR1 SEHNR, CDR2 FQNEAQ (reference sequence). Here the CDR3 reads CASSFYICSAPTATGYGYTF.

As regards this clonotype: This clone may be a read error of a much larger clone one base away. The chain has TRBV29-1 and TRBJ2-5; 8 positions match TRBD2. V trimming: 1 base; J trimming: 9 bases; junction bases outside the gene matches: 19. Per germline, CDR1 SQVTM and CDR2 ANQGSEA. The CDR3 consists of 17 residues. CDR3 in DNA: TGCAGCGTTGAAGTAGCGGGGCCTACGTATAGCGATCAGCCCCAGTACTTC. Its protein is CSVEVAGPTYSDQPQYF.

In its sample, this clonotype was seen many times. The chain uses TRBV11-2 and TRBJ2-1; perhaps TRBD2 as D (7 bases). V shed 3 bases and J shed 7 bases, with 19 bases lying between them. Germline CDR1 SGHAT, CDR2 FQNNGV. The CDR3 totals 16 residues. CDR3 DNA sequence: TGTGCCAGCAGCTTGGTCCGGGGGGCGCAGAGTAATGAGCAGTTCTTC. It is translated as CASSLVRGAQSNEQFF.

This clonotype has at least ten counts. CDR3 residues: CASSGSGFYEQYF. In DNA form, the CDR3 reads TGTGCCAGCAGTGGTAGCGGGTTCTACGAGCAGTACTTC. The chain carries TRBV12-3 or TRBV12-4 and TRBJ2-7; TRBD2 matches 7 bases. This CDR3 region has 13 residues. Losses at the gene ends were 5 bases for V and 3 bases for J; bases not matched to a gene: 4.

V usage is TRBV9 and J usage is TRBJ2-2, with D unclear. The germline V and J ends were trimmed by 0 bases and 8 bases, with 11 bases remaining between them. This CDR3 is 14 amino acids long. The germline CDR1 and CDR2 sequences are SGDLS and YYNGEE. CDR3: CASSVGRKGGELFF. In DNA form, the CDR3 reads TGTGCCAGCAGCGTAGGCCGGAAAGGAGGGGAGCTGTTTTTT.

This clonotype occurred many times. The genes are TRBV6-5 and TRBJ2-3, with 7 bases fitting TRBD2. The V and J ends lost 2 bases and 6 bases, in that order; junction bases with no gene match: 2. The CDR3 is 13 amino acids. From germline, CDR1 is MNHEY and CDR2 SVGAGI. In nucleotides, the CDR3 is TGTGCCAGCAGTTACCTAGCGGCTGATACGCAGTATTTT. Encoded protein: CASSYLAADTQYF.

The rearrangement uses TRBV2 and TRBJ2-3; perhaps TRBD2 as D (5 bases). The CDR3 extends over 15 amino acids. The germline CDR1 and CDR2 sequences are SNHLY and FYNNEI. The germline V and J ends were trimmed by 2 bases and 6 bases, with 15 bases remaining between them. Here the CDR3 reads CASSETLASEDTQYF. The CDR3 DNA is TGTGCCAGCAGTGAAACTCTAGCCTCTGAGGATACGCAGTATTTT.